The clone carrying this T cell receptor beta chain was seen at least ten times. This sample is drawn from a study of T cells in Graves' hyperthyroidism and ophthalmopathy. The V end lost 2 bases, the J end lost 4 bases, and 11 bases lay between the germline ends. This CDR3 spans 15 amino acids. Amplified TCR beta CDR3 regions derived from RNA transcripts. A set of HTBI primers served as the primers for a first-round RT-PCR of the TCR CDR3. In TCRdb, the multiplex PCR reads were re-called with MiXCR into one record per CDR3 protein. The data show about 530,000 distinct CDR3 sequences, with roughly 17% seen just once and 17% held by the top ten.

This clonotype originated in a woman aged 18-30 years with Graves' ophthalmopathy. The chain combines TRBV12-3 or TRBV12-4 with TRBJ2-2, with D possibly TRBD2 on 6 matching bases. Sequenced input: blood. The CDR3 here is CASSLSEGTTGELFF. The CDR3 DNA sequence: TGTGCCAGCAGTTTATCGGAGGGGACCACCGGGGAGCTGTTTTTT.